The next 29 T cell receptor beta chains were all read from a single sample in a study of PD-1 blockade in mismatch repair-deficient tumors. Repertoires were generated with immunoSEQ multiplex PCR, while TCRdb's copy carries only in-frame clones and drops some. Of roughly 120,000 clones listed, roughly 80% are singletons. The sample here was peripheral blood, taken around 60 weeks after starting pembrolizumab. Every receptor here comes from an adult with mismatch repair-deficient cancer.

The rearrangement uses TRBV11-1 and TRBJ1-2; 7 bases are a match to TRBD1. CDR3 length: 14 residues. The germline gives CDR1 SGHAT, CDR2 FQDESV (reference sequence). Trimming cost V 8 bases and J 3 bases; bases outside gene matches: 9. This CDR3 reads CASGDRARHYGYTF. The CDR3 bases are TGTGCCAGCGGAGACAGGGCCCGCCACTATGGCTACACCTTC.

This chain links TRBV27 with TRBJ2-7, with D possibly being TRBD2 (7 bases). From germline, CDR1 is MNHEY and CDR2 SMNVEV (reference sequence). CDR3 length equals 15 residues. Trimming took 3 bases from V and 4 from J, leaving 16 bases between them. The CDR3 bases are TGTGCCAGCAGTTTTTTGGGCGGGGGCCCTTACGAGCAGTACTTC. It yields the protein CASSFLGGGPYEQYF.

V is TRBV7-3 and J is TRBJ2-2; D might be TRBD2 (5 bases). CDR3 length: 15 amino acids. Germline V CDR1 and CDR2: SGHTA, FQGTGA. Trimming took off 4 bases at V and 3 bases at J, with 12 bases between the two ends. This CDR3 is CASSSGFVYTGELFF. The CDR3 DNA reads as TGTGCCAGCAGCTCGGGGTTCGTCTACACCGGGGAGCTGTTTTTT.

The V gene is TRBV4-3, the J gene TRBJ1-2; D is unresolved. The CDR3 extends over 13 amino acids. Germline-derived CDR1 and CDR2 are LGHNA and YSLEER. V lost 3 bases and J lost 2, with 7 bases in between. Written as DNA, the CDR3 is TGCGCCAGCAGCCAGACCCTGAACTATGGCTACACCTTC. Amino acids: CASSQTLNYGYTF.

This rearrangement joins TRBV9 to TRBJ2-5; 10 bases line up with TRBD2. Trimming cost V 4 bases and J 5 bases; bases outside gene matches: 8. This CDR3 contains 15 residues. Per germline, CDR1 SGDLS and CDR2 YYNGEE. In DNA, the CDR3 is TGTGCCAGCAGCCCCAGCGGGAGGGCCGGGGAGACCCAGTACTTC. This encodes CASSPSGRAGETQYF.

The chain is built from TRBV6-1 and TRBJ2-3, with 8 nucleotides matching TRBD2. This CDR3 contains 14 residues. Unmatched junction bases numbered 7, after V lost 10 bases and J lost 1 base. Germline V gene data show CDR1 as MNHNS and CDR2 as SASEGT. The CDR3 is CATQTTSGTDTQYF. The CDR3 DNA follows: TGTGCCACGCAGACGACTAGCGGCACAGATACGCAGTATTTT.

V usage is TRBV18 and J usage is TRBJ2-3; D unresolved. This CDR3 has 13 amino acids. Germline V gene data show CDR1 as KGHSH and CDR2 as LQKENI. Between the trimmed V and J ends, which lost 4 bases and 0 bases, there was a span of 5 bases. The CDR3, as DNA: TGTGCCAGCTCACGACCTAGCACAGATACGCAGTATTTT. Its protein is CASSRPSTDTQYF.

The J gene is TRBJ2-2, the V gene TRBV19; tentative D call: TRBD2 (5 bases). The CDR3 is 15 amino acids. CDR1 is LNHDA, CDR2 SQIVND, per germline (reference sequence). The V end lost 7 bases, the J end lost 5 bases, and 17 bases lay between the germline ends. The CDR3 region is CASIGETSGTGELFF. In DNA form, the CDR3 reads TGTGCCAGTATTGGGGAGACCTCCGGGACCGGGGAGCTGTTTTTT.

The chain recombines TRBV4-1 with TRBJ1-1; maybe TRBD1 (5 bases). The CDR3 has 15 amino acids. Germline-derived CDR1 and CDR2 are MGHRA and YSYEKL. V was cut by 0 bases and J by 7 bases, with 15 bases left in between. The CDR3 DNA follows: TGCGCCAGCAGCCAAGATCCAGGGAGGGAAAATGAAGCTTTCTTT. Translating gives CASSQDPGRENEAFF.

The V gene is TRBV18, the J gene TRBJ2-5; weak D call: TRBD1 (5 bases). Germline V CDR1 and CDR2: KGHSH, LQKENI. The CDR3 is 13 residues long. V was cut by 3 bases and J by 2 bases, with 7 bases left in between. CDR3 sequence reads: CASSPQGQETQYF. The CDR3 DNA sequence: TGTGCCAGCTCACCGCAGGGTCAAGAGACCCAGTACTTC.

The CDR3 is CASSSSGVAYEQYF. In DNA form, the CDR3 reads TGTGCCAGCAGCTCCTCGGGGGTTGCCTACGAGCAGTACTTC. The chain uses TRBV11-2 and TRBJ2-7, with a tentative D call TRBD2 (6 bases). Germline V gene sequence: CDR1 SGHAT, CDR2 FQNNGV. The CDR3 has 14 amino acids. Trimming shortened V by 4 bases and J by 2 bases, and 12 bases separated the two germline ends.

V and J are TRBV5-1 and TRBJ2-1; the match to TRBD2 covers 16 bases. The CDR3 length is 17 residues. Trimming cost V 4 bases and J 5 bases; bases outside gene matches: 6. Germline CDR1 SGHRS, CDR2 YFSETQ. The CDR3 reads CASSGGTSGRENNEQFF. The CDR3 DNA is TGCGCCAGCAGCGGGGGGACTAGCGGGAGGGAGAACAATGAGCAGTTCTTC.

The gene calls are TRBV27 and TRBJ2-7; 10 bases line up with TRBD1. V lost 7 bases to trimming and J lost 3 bases; unmatched junction nucleotides: 6. The CDR3 has 14 amino acids. In germline, CDR1 is MNHEY, CDR2 SMNVEV (reference sequence). The CDR3 DNA reads as TGTGCCAGCAATCCGGGACAGGGGCTCTACGAGCAGTACTTC. Translating gives CASNPGQGLYEQYF.

The genes are TRBV7-9 and TRBJ2-1; TRBD2 matches 9 bases. Unmatched junction bases numbered 6, after V lost 4 bases and J lost 5 bases. This CDR3 contains 15 residues. Germline values: CDR1 SEHNR, CDR2 FQNEAQ (reference sequence). DNA for the CDR3: TGTGCCAGCAGCTCGCGGGAGGGCTTAAACAATGAGCAGTTCTTC. Protein sequence: CASSSREGLNNEQFF.

The chain recombines TRBV7-9 with TRBJ2-7; D is undetermined. This CDR3 spans 16 amino acids. CDR1 and CDR2 (germline): SEHNR, FQNEAQ (reference sequence). V shed 4 bases and J shed 0 bases, with 16 bases lying between them. The CDR3 here is CASSSIDIYGSYEQYF. CDR3 DNA sequence: TGTGCCAGCAGCTCCATAGACATTTACGGCTCCTACGAGCAGTACTTC.

This chain links TRBV4-1 with TRBJ2-7; 11 nucleotides line up with TRBD2. V lost 2 bases and J lost 3; bases outside the gene matches: 3. CDR1 is MGHRA and CDR2 is YSYEKL in the germline V gene. The CDR3 covers 15 residues. The CDR3 loop reads CASSQLAGGFYEQYF. In DNA, the CDR3 is TGCGCCAGCAGCCAACTAGCGGGAGGTTTCTACGAGCAGTACTTC.

The genes are TRBV9 and TRBJ1-5; the D is unclear. The CDR3 extends over 16 amino acids. Trimming shortened V by 3 bases and J by 6 bases, and 19 bases separated the two germline ends. Germline loops: CDR1 SGDLS, CDR2 YYNGEE. The CDR3: CASSDVSGLRGQPQHF. CDR3 sequence (DNA): TGTGCCAGCAGCGATGTCTCGGGGTTGCGGGGTCAGCCCCAGCATTTT.

The chain recombines TRBV5-6 with TRBJ1-2; 8 bases are shared with TRBD1. There are 16 residues in the CDR3. After removal of 0 bases from V and 6 bases from J, the junction contained 10 bases not matched to a gene. Germline V gene lookup returns CDR1 SGHDT and CDR2 YYEEEE. The CDR3 here is CASSLAISGGANGYTF. The DNA for the CDR3 is TGTGCCAGCAGCTTGGCGATTTCAGGGGGCGCGAATGGCTACACCTTC.

This chain links TRBV9 with TRBJ2-3; 9 bases are shared with TRBD1. Germline CDR1 is SGDLS and CDR2 is YYNGEE. The CDR3 loop spans 14 amino acids. With V trimmed by 4 bases and J by 3 bases, 3 bases remained unmatched. The CDR3 region has the DNA TGTGCCAGCAGCCAGGACAGGGGAACAGATACGCAGTATTTT. Its translation is CASSQDRGTDTQYF.

The V and J genes are TRBV19 and TRBJ2-1, with D possibly TRBD1 on 6 matching bases. Between the trimmed V and J ends, which lost 7 bases and 3 bases, there was a span of 19 bases. The V gene's germline CDR1 is LNHDA and CDR2 SQIVND (reference sequence). The length of the CDR3 is 16 residues. The CDR3, as DNA: TGTGCCAGTACCCCCGCTCCAGGGGTAGTCTACAATGAGCAGTTCTTC. Its protein product is CASTPAPGVVYNEQFF.

This clone was detected only a few times. The V call is TRBV7-8, the J call TRBJ1-2, with unresolved D. Germline CDR1 SGHVS, CDR2 FQNEAQ. Deletions cut 2 bases from V and 8 bases from J, with 9 bases between. CDR3 length: 12 amino acids. In DNA, the CDR3 is TGTGCCAGCAGCTTAAAGGGTGACGGCTACACCTTC. Protein sequence: CASSLKGDGYTF.

The genes are TRBV10-3 and TRBJ1-5, with D possibly matching TRBD1 (6 bases). The CDR3 sequence is 14 residues long. Trimming removed 4 bases at V and 3 bases at J, with 10 bases between. Germline loops: CDR1 ENHRY, CDR2 SYGVKD. The CDR3 loop reads CAISVDSTNQPQHF. The CDR3 nucleotides read TGTGCCATCAGTGTGGACAGCACCAATCAGCCCCAGCATTTT.

This chain links TRBV19 with TRBJ2-6; D gene unclear. CDR1 is LNHDA, CDR2 SQIVND, per germline (reference sequence). Trimming shortened V by 6 bases and J by 4 bases, and 13 bases separated the two germline ends. This CDR3 is built from 15 residues. The CDR3 DNA follows: TGTGCCAGTAGGGGTAGCTCTGCGGGGGCCAACGTCCTGACTTTC. Its translation is CASRGSSAGANVLTF. The full variable domain, with the rest looked up from reference TRBV19 and TRBJ2-6, is DGGITQSPKYLFRKEGQNVTLSCEQNLNHDAMYWYRQDPGQGLRLIYYSQIVNDFQKGDIAEGYSVSREKKESFPLTVTSAQKNPTAFYLCASRGSSAGANVLTFGAGSRLTVL.

The V and J genes are TRBV27 and TRBJ2-5; 14 bases map to TRBD2. The CDR3 covers 15 residues. With V trimmed by 6 bases and J by 7 bases, 7 bases remained unmatched. The germline gives CDR1 MNHEY, CDR2 SMNVEV (reference sequence). The CDR3 protein is CASSPGTSGRLTQYF. For the CDR3, the DNA is TGTGCCAGCAGCCCAGGGACTAGCGGGAGATTGACCCAGTACTTC.

This clone was detected only once. The rearrangement links TRBV20-1 to TRBJ2-5; D is uncertain. In germline, CDR1 is DFQATT, CDR2 SNEGSKA (reference sequence). This CDR3 spans 11 amino acids. V lost 2 bases to trimming and J lost 4 bases, with 5 bases between them. The CDR3 DNA is TGCAGTGCTAGAAGGTTAGAGACCCAGTACTTC. Translation: CSARRLETQYF.

This clone was detected only a few times. The rearrangement links TRBV7-9 to TRBJ2-7; D is ambiguous. Trimming took 7 bases from V and 2 from J, leaving 15 bases between them. This CDR3 is 14 amino acids long. Germline V gene lookup returns CDR1 SEHNR and CDR2 FQNEAQ (reference sequence). The CDR3, as DNA: TGTGCCAGCACCCCTGCGGCCAGCGCCTACGAGCAGTACTTC. This encodes CASTPAASAYEQYF.

This clone was observed a handful of times. This rearrangement joins TRBV19 to TRBJ1-5; 10 positions match TRBD1. The trim removed 5 bases at V and 12 bases at J, leaving 7 bases unmatched. There are 13 residues in the CDR3. Germline V gene data show CDR1 as LNHDA and CDR2 as SQIVND (reference sequence). The CDR3 protein is CASSAQTGGGQHF. The CDR3 coding sequence is TGTGCCAGTAGTGCGCAGACAGGGGGCGGCCAGCATTTT.

This chain joins TRBV5-5 and TRBJ2-5; possibly TRBD2 for D (6 bases). Germline values: CDR1 SGHKS, CDR2 YYEKEE (reference sequence). Trimming took off 4 bases at V and 3 bases at J, with 13 bases between the two ends. The CDR3 has 14 residues. In DNA, the CDR3 is TGTGCCAGCAGCAGACTAGAGGTAGAAGAGACCCAGTACTTC. Its protein product is CASSRLEVEETQYF.

The chain couples TRBV7-9 to TRBJ2-1, with D tentatively TRBD1 (6 bases). The CDR3 totals 16 residues. Trimming took 4 bases from V and 4 from J, leaving 17 bases between them. Looked up from germline, CDR1 is SEHNR and CDR2 is FQNEAQ (reference sequence). CDR3 sequence: CASSSGAWDGYNEQFF. CDR3 sequence (DNA): TGTGCCAGCAGCTCAGGGGCGTGGGACGGGTACAATGAGCAGTTCTTC.